The T cell receptor (beta chain) described here comes from a study of blood T cells in healthy people across ages. Germline V gives CDR1 LGHNA, CDR2 YSLEER. This CDR3 is built from 19 residues. V was shortened by 0 bases and J by 10 bases, with 28 bases between the two germline ends. Through a sample-barcoded 5' primer and a J-beta primer mix, a second PCR was run for roughly 7 to 12 cycles. In TCRdb, the 5' RACE reads were re-called with MiXCR into one record per CDR3 protein. Among fewer than 900,000 distinct CDR3 sequences listed, around 46% were seen once. This clonotype was found a few times. Sequenced material: blood. The chain couples TRBV4-3 to TRBJ2-1; D uncertain. This TCR was recovered from a woman aged 55 to 70 in good health. The CDR3 reads CASSQESSQVRSHGEEQFF. CDR3 sequence (DNA): TGCGCCAGCAGCCAAGAGAGTAGTCAGGTCAGGTCCCACGGTGAAGAGCAGTTCTTC.